This TCR beta chain was obtained from a study of regulatory T cells in long-lasting Graves disease. About the research overall: The criterion for persistent Graves' disease was over 5 years of antithyroid drugs with positive TSH receptor antibodies.

This clonotype was counted between two and nine times. Antigen unknown. The time point: persistent/refractory GD, antithyroid drugs over 5 years with positive TRAb. PBMCs provided the RNA from which the TCR library was made. Graves' disease diagnoses followed American Thyroid Association guidelines. The CDR3 runs 16 residues. Per the germline V gene, CDR1 is LGHNA and CDR2 is YSLEER. V was trimmed by 1 base and J by 9 bases, leaving 19 bases between them. Relying on iRepertoire HTBI primers and Arm-PCR of CDR3 regions, the team built TCR beta libraries. Via MiXCR, TCRdb re-called the multiplex PCR reads, giving one row per CDR3 protein. The data contain approximately 400,000 distinct CDR3 sequences, 23% of them seen just once; the ten biggest clones take up roughly 28%. Study results and limitations: Persistent disease was characterized by preferential usage of TRBV28, TRBJ1-2 and TRBJ2-5.

The chain has TRBV4-3 and TRBJ2-1; D is uncertain. The sequenced sample was peripheral blood mononuclear cells (PBMCs), obtained when the disease was refractory, from a patient treated with antithyroid drugs. The receptor comes from a female donor with Graves disease. Written as DNA, the CDR3 is TGCGCCAGCAGCCAAGCGACTCCCAACGTCCCCATTGAGCAGTTCTTC. Translating it yields CASSQATPNVPIEQFF.